These T cell receptor beta chains were read from a single sample in a study of T cell responses to AZD1222 COVID-19 vaccine. This table comes from immunoSEQ multiplex PCR, and its TCRdb copy is limited to in-frame clones, with some not included. The sample shows more than 110,000 clones, about 90% of them seen only once. The material sequenced was peripheral blood, taken on day 0 of AZD1222 vaccination. These receptors were taken from an adult in good health. Both conserved end residues are part of each CDR3. The size entry is marked missing in some rows and otherwise reads once, few, many or a size class.

cdr3_length | clone_size | j_call | v_call | cdr3_aa
13 | NA | TRBJ2-1 | TRBV19 | CASSIVSHNEQFF
16 | NA | TRBJ1-3 | TRBV14 | CASSQVGQGAGNTIYF
15 | NA | TRBJ2-3 | TRBV27 | CASSFAGANTDTQYF
13 | NA | TRBJ1-1 | TRBV6-5 | CASQGGAGTEAFF
13 | NA | TRBJ1-1 | TRBV19 | CASSIRGNTEAFF
15 | NA | TRBJ1-2 | TRBV6-2/TRBV6-3 | CASSYSGQTIYGYTF
12 | NA | TRBJ2-7 | TRBV12-3/TRBV12-4 | CASSRSGYEQYF
14 | NA | TRBJ1-6 | TRBV7-2 | CASAPTSGGSPLHF
16 | NA | TRBJ1-3 | TRBV2 | CASSDRAVDPGNTIYF
14 | NA | TRBJ1-6 | TRBV5-1 | CASSLVGNNSPLHF
12 | NA | TRBJ2-7 | TRBV7-9 | CASSFDGYEQYF
19 | NA | TRBJ1-1 | TRBV7-4 | CASSWTGTGGEVGNTEAFF
15 | once | TRBJ2-1 | TRBV10-1 | CASSSGTVSYNEQFF
14 | NA | TRBJ2-7 | TRBV2 | CASSRGRGAYEQYF
14 | NA | TRBJ2-3 | TRBV19 | CASNPGTGTDTQYF
14 | NA | TRBJ2-5 | TRBV7-9 | CASTLHEYQETQYF
14 | NA | TRBJ1-2 | TRBV28 | CASSFGQGARGYTF
13 | NA | TRBJ1-5 | TRBV27 | CASSFGGRQPQHF
16 | NA | TRBJ1-6 | TRBV28 | CASSYFTGGTNSPLHF
13 | NA | TRBJ2-7 | TRBV2 | CASRGGDAYEQYF
14 | NA | TRBJ2-7 | TRBV11-2 | CASTLGTQFSEQYF
14 | NA | TRBJ1-5 | TRBV19 | CASSIDGSNQPQHF
16 | NA | TRBJ1-1 | TRBV7-3 | CASSSDRGMGNTEAFF
15 | once | TRBJ1-5 | TRBV28 | CASSLAGHSNQPQHF
17 | NA | TRBJ2-1 | TRBV7-2 | CASSLPWTSGRAGEQFF
18 | NA | TRBJ2-7 | TRBV7-8 | CASSLRDTIGTPIYEQYF
13 | NA | TRBJ1-1 | TRBV7-8 | CASSLLQNTEAFF
15 | NA | TRBJ2-2 | TRBV2 | CASSGANTNTGELFF
11 | NA | TRBJ1-1 | TRBV6-4 | CATRGGGEAFF
14 | NA | TRBJ2-7 | TRBV15 | CATSREKYVGEQYF
14 | NA | TRBJ2-5 | TRBV5-4 | CASSLGGLRETQYF
15 | NA | TRBJ2-3 | TRBV5-1 | CASSRREANTDTQYF
15 | NA | TRBJ2-7 | TRBV27 | CASSLKTSYFYEQYF
15 | NA | TRBJ1-1 | TRBV27 | CASSLKQGIGTEAFF
13 | NA | TRBJ1-2 | TRBV19 | CASSPTGNGGYTF
14 | NA | TRBJ1-5 | TRBV24-1 | CATSGTGGHQPQHF
15 | NA | TRBJ2-1 | TRBV6-5 | CASLAGVGTYNEQFF
15 | NA | TRBJ1-1 | TRBV18 | CASSLSAEPNTEAFF
15 | NA | TRBJ2-1 | TRBV7-8 | CASSGGTSGYNEQFF
16 | NA | TRBJ1-3 | TRBV6-5 | CASSSDRVDTGNTIYF
18 | NA | TRBJ2-2 | TRBV30 | CAWSHRTSGRAGTGELFF
13 | NA | TRBJ1-2 | TRBV6-4 | CASSDSKMGGYTF
13 | NA | TRBJ2-5 | TRBV19 | CASSISAKETQYF
16 | NA | TRBJ1-2 | TRBV6-4 | CASSDSILGRVDGYTF
12 | NA | TRBJ2-1 | TRBV5-4 | CASSVDSYEQFF
14 | NA | TRBJ2-3 | TRBV29-1 | CSVMAAMSTDTQYF